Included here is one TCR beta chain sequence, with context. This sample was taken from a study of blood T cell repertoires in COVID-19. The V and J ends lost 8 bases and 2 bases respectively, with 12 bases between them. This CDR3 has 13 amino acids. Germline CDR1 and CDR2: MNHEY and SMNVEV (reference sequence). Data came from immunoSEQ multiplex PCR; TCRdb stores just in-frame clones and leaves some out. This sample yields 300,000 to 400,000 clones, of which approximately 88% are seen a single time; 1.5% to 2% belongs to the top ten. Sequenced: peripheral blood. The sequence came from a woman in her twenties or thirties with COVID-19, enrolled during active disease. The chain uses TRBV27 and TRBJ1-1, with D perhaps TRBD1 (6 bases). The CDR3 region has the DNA TGTGCCAGCGTGGACAGAGTTAACACTGAAGCTTTCTTT. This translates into CASVDRVNTEAFF.